Listed below are T cell receptor beta chains from one sample, sequenced in a study of radiation and T cells in renal cell carcinoma. Clones were read by immunoSEQ multiplex PCR, and TCRdb kept only the in-frame ones, dropping some. The data hold about 43,000 clones, with roughly 80% observed a single time. Here the sequenced sample was blood, taken from a patient whose treatment included radiotherapy and nephrectomy. These receptors came from a woman aged 70-85 years with renal cell carcinoma. CDR3s include the opening cysteine and the closing phenylalanine or tryptophan. Each record gives: J gene, clone size, D gene, V gene, CDR3 DNA, CDR3 protein. A D gene is named only where the DNA matches it firmly. Clone size, where shown, is once, few, many, or a class for clones that have expanded.

TRBJ1-4,-,-,TRBV2,TGTGCCAGCACCTTAGACGGGAAAAAACTGTTTTTT,CASTLDGKKLFF
TRBJ1-2,-,-,TRBV13,TGTGCCAGCAGCTTAGGCGACTGGGGCTACACCTTC,CASSLGDWGYTF
TRBJ1-4,-,-,TRBV10-3,TGTGCCATCAGTGCTGGGGGGAACCCCAATGAAAAACTGTTTTTT,CAISAGGNPNEKLFF
TRBJ2-5,-,-,TRBV7-9,TGTGCCAGCAGCCCAGGGCGGGGCGGGTATCCGCAAGAGACCCAGTACTTC,CASSPGRGGYPQETQYF
TRBJ1-1,few,-,TRBV10-3,TGTGCCATCAGTGGGTCAGCAAAGCTGCTGAACACTGAAGCTTTCTTT,CAISGSAKLLNTEAFF
TRBJ2-7,-,-,TRBV11-2,TGTGCCAGCAGCTTATTCCAGGTAGCCTCAGTGCAGTACTTC,CASSLFQVASVQYF
TRBJ2-7,-,TRBD1,TRBV10-3,TGTGCCATCAGTTTACAGGGGCGGAGCTCCTACGAGCAGTACTTC,CAISLQGRSSYEQYF
TRBJ1-2,-,-,TRBV6-5,TGTGCCAGCAGTTACTCGACGGGGGCAGGGGTCTATGGCTACACCTTC,CASSYSTGAGVYGYTF
TRBJ2-2,-,-,TRBV5-4,TGTGCCAGCAGCCACCGTAAGATAGGTAGCGGCGGGGAGCTGTTTTTT,CASSHRKIGSGGELFF
TRBJ1-5,-,-,TRBV6-5,TGTGCCAGCAGTTACGGCAGGAATCAGCCCCAGCATTTT,CASSYGRNQPQHF
TRBJ1-1,many,-,TRBV19,TGTGCCAGTAGTAGAGGACAGCATGAAGCTTTCTTT,CASSRGQHEAFF
TRBJ1-6,-,TRBD1,TRBV27,TGTGCCAGCAGTCTCTTAGGGGGGACAGGGGGCAATAATTCACCCCTCCACTTT,CASSLLGGTGGNNSPLHF
TRBJ2-2,-,-,TRBV7-9,TGTGCCAGCAGCTTAGCCGGGAAGAACACCGGGGAGCTGTTTTTT,CASSLAGKNTGELFF
TRBJ2-7,-,TRBD1,TRBV11-2,TGTGCCAGCAGCCCTTTTTTGCCGGGACAGAAGGCCTACGAGCAGTACTTC,CASSPFLPGQKAYEQYF
TRBJ2-1,-,-,TRBV5-1,TGCGCCAGCAGCTTGGACAGGGCACGGATGGATGAGCAGTTCTTC,CASSLDRARMDEQFF
TRBJ2-7,-,TRBD1,TRBV2,TGTGCCAGCAGTGAGAACACAGGGGGCTTGTACGAGCAGTACTTC,CASSENTGGLYEQYF
TRBJ1-2,-,-,TRBV18,TGTGCCAGCTCACCAACCGGGTTACGGTTCTATGGCTACACCTTC,CASSPTGLRFYGYTF
TRBJ2-6,-,-,TRBV5-1,TGCGCCAGCAGCTTGGACAGATATTCTGGGGCCAACGTCCTGACTTTC,CASSLDRYSGANVLTF
TRBJ1-3,-,TRBD1,TRBV2,TGTGCCAGCAGGGACAGGGACCTCCGAGACACCATATATTTT,CASRDRDLRDTIYF
TRBJ2-2,-,TRBD1,TRBV14,TGTGCCAGCAGCAGTCAGGGGGCGAGGACCGGGGAGCTGTTTTTT,CASSSQGARTGELFF
TRBJ2-2,-,TRBD2,TRBV7-2,TGTGCCAGCAGCTCGAGGACTAGCGTGGACACCGGGGAGCTGTTTTTT,CASSSRTSVDTGELFF
TRBJ2-2,-,-,TRBV7-6,TGTGCCAGCAGTCAAAGCGGCACCGGGGAGCTGTTTTTT,CASSQSGTGELFF
TRBJ1-2,-,-,TRBV7-9,TGTGCCAGCAGGGCGGACTTTGGCGATGGCTACACCTTC,CASRADFGDGYTF
TRBJ1-6,-,-,TRBV7-2,TGTGCCAGCCTAGGGACCTATAATTCACCCCTCCACTTT,CASLGTYNSPLHF
TRBJ1-1,-,-,TRBV5-4,TGTGCCAGCAGCCGGGACGGGAACACTGAAGCTTTCTTT,CASSRDGNTEAFF
TRBJ2-3,-,TRBD2,TRBV28,TGTGCCAGCAACGGCGGGAGGGCCACAGATACGCAGTATTTT,CASNGGRATDTQYF
TRBJ2-3,-,-,TRBV5-1,TGCGCCAGCCGACGGGACTTGACAGATACGCAGTATTTT,CASRRDLTDTQYF
TRBJ2-7,-,-,TRBV7-8,TGTGCCAGCAGCTTAGCACCAACGGGGGGCACATACGAGCAGTACTTC,CASSLAPTGGTYEQYF
TRBJ2-1,-,-,TRBV6-1,TGTGCCAGCAGTGCGGGAAGGGACTACAATGAGCAGTTCTTC,CASSAGRDYNEQFF
TRBJ1-1,-,TRBD1,TRBV4-1,TGCGCCAGCAGCTTCCCGGGACAGCCCGGTAACACTGAAGCTTTCTTT,CASSFPGQPGNTEAFF
TRBJ2-2,-,-,TRBV27,TGTGCCAGCAGTCTACAGGGAGGGGAGCTGTTTTTT,CASSLQGGELFF
TRBJ2-2,once,-,TRBV4-2,TGTGCCAGCAGCCAAGAGGGTTCTAATCACGGGGAGCTGTTTTTT,CASSQEGSNHGELFF
TRBJ2-7,-,-,TRBV25-1,TGTGCCAGCAGTGAATATGGAGCCTTAAACTTC,CASSEYGALNF
TRBJ2-7,-,-,TRBV2,TGTGCCAGCAACGGCGGTTACTACGAGCAGTACTTC,CASNGGYYEQYF
TRBJ1-2,once,TRBD1,TRBV27,TGTGCCAGCTGCCGGGTCGGAGGGCAGGGGGACTATGGCTACACCTTC,CASCRVGGQGDYGYTF
TRBJ2-1,once,-,TRBV9,TGTGCCAGCAGCGTAGATTCCGGCGGGACGGGGAATGAGCAGTTCTTC,CASSVDSGGTGNEQFF
TRBJ2-3,once,-,TRBV4-3,TGCGCCAGCAGCCAAGAACGGCCTGGTGGGACAGATACGCAGTATTTT,CASSQERPGGTDTQYF
TRBJ1-3,-,-,TRBV18,TGTGCCAGCTCACCAGGGACCGCAAGCTCTGGAAACACCATATATTTT,CASSPGTASSGNTIYF
TRBJ1-1,few,-,TRBV19,TGTGCCAGTAAACAGGTTGCCGGTGAAGCTTTCTTT,CASKQVAGEAFF
TRBJ1-6,once,-,TRBV30,TGTGCCTGGAATCAGGGTGTCCGTTCACCCCTCCACTTT,CAWNQGVRSPLHF
TRBJ2-6,-,-,TRBV4-1,TGCGCCAGCAGCCAATCCCCTTGGAGTGGGGCCACTGGGGCCAACGTCCTGACTTTC,CASSQSPWSGATGANVLTF
TRBJ1-5,-,-,TRBV2,TGTGCCAGCCAGGGCTCGTCATATAGCAATCAGCCCCAGCATTTT,CASQGSSYSNQPQHF
TRBJ1-4,-,TRBD1,TRBV4-2,TGTGCCAGCAGCCAAGCGGACAGGGGATCCGAAAAACTGTTTTTT,CASSQADRGSEKLFF
TRBJ2-1,-,TRBD2,TRBV27,TGTGCCAGCAGGGGACTACCCGACAATGAGCAGTTCTTC,CASRGLPDNEQFF
TRBJ1-1,-,-,TRBV6-1,TGTGCCAGCGGGCGGACAGCGAACACTGAAGCTTTCTTT,CASGRTANTEAFF
TRBJ2-3,-,-,TRBV19,TGTGCCAGTAGTCCCCGGGGCAGGATTTCGGATACGCAGTATTTT,CASSPRGRISDTQYF
TRBJ1-5,-,-,TRBV19,TGTGCCAGTAGTACCTCGGGGGGGAAGGGTCAGCCCCAGCATTTT,CASSTSGGKGQPQHF
TRBJ2-1,-,TRBD2,TRBV2,TGTGCCAGCAGTCGGGTCCGTCTAGCGGTGTACAATGAGCAGTTCTTC,CASSRVRLAVYNEQFF
TRBJ2-7,-,-,TRBV19,TGTGCCAGTAGTGGTCTGCAGGGGGGATTCTACGAGCAGTACTTC,CASSGLQGGFYEQYF
TRBJ1-2,-,TRBD1,TRBV2,TGTGCCAGCAGCGCCGGGACAGGGCGCGATGGCTACACCTTC,CASSAGTGRDGYTF
TRBJ1-3,few,TRBD1,TRBV19,TGTGCCAGTAGCACTACAGGGGGCTCTGGAAACACCATATATTTT,CASSTTGGSGNTIYF
TRBJ1-3,few,TRBD1,TRBV19,TGTGCCAGTAGTCCTTCGCGGGACAGTACAGATGGAAACACCATATATTTT,CASSPSRDSTDGNTIYF
TRBJ2-1,-,TRBD2,TRBV12-5,TGTGCTAGTGGTTTCGTAGCGGGAGTCAGCCACAATGAGCAGTTCTTC,CASGFVAGVSHNEQFF
TRBJ2-3,few,-,TRBV5-1,TGCGCCAGCAGCTTCCCCGGAGAAGATACGCAGTATTTT,CASSFPGEDTQYF
TRBJ2-3,few,TRBD2,TRBV4-3,TGCGCCAGCAGCCAAGACCTAGCGGGAGAAATAGATACGCAGTATTTT,CASSQDLAGEIDTQYF
TRBJ2-3,-,-,TRBV6-1,TGTGCCAGCAGTGAAATAAGGACAGATACGCAGTATTTT,CASSEIRTDTQYF
TRBJ1-1,-,-,TRBV11-2,TGTGCCAGCAGCTTAGATTTTGGGCAGAGGCGCACTGAAGCTTTCTTT,CASSLDFGQRRTEAFF